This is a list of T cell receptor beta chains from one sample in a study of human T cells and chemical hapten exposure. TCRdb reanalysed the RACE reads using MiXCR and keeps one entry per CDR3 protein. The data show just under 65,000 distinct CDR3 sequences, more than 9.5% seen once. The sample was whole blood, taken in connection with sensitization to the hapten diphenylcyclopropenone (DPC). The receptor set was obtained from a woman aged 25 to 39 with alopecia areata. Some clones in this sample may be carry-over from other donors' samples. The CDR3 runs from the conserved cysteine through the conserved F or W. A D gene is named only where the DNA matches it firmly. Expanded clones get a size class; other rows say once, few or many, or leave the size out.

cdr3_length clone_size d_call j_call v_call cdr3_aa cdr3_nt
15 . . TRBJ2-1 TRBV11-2 CASSLGTQHFNEQFF TGTGCCAGCAGCCTGGGGACCCAACATTTCAATGAGCAGTTCTTC
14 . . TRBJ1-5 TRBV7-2 CASSSTRTNQPQHF TGTGCCAGCAGCTCCACCAGAACGAATCAGCCCCAGCATTTT
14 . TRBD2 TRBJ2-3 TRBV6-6 CASRTSGSEDTQYF TGTGCCAGCAGAACTAGCGGGAGTGAGGATACGCAGTATTTT
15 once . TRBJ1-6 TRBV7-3 CASSSDSPLNSPLHF TGTGCCAGCAGCTCGGACAGTCCCCTGAATTCACCCCTCCACTTT
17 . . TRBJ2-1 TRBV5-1 CASSRLGLGSSYNEQFF TGCGCCAGCAGCCGGCTAGGTTTGGGTAGCTCCTACAATGAGCAGTTCTTC
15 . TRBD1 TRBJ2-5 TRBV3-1 CASSQVGTGEETQYF TGTGCCAGCAGCCAGGTCGGGACAGGGGAAGAGACCCAGTACTTC
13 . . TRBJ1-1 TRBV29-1 CSARQQENTEAFF TGCAGCGCCCGGCAGCAGGAGAACACTGAAGCTTTCTTT
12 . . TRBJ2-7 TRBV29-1 CSVVSDTYEQYF TGCAGCGTTGTTTCCGATACCTACGAGCAGTACTTC
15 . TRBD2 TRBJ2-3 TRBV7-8 CASSQTSGRMYTQYF TGTGCCAGCAGCCAGACTAGCGGGAGGATGTATACGCAGTATTTT
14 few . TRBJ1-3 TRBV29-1 CSVQGAMYGNTIYF TGCAGCGTACAAGGGGCTATGTATGGAAACACCATATATTTT
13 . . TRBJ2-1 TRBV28 CASSLRIGGSQFF TGTGCCAGCAGTTTACGGATAGGGGGATCGCAGTTCTTC
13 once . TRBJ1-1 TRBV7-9 CVSSLGVNTEAFF TGTGTCAGCAGCTTGGGTGTGAACACTGAAGCTTTCTTT
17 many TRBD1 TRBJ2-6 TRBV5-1 CASSFLGGANGANVLTF TGCGCCAGCAGCTTTCTAGGGGGCGCTAATGGGGCCAACGTCCTGACTTTC
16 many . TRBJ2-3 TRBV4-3 CASSQQTGPSTDTQYF TGCGCCAGCAGCCAGCAAACAGGGCCCTCCACAGATACGCAGTATTTT
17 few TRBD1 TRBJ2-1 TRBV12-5 CASGRTQTGERNNEQFF TGTGCTAGTGGCCGAACCCAGACAGGGGAGAGGAACAATGAGCAGTTCTTC
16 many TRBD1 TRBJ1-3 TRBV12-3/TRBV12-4 CASRTHGTGEGNTIYF TGTGCCAGCAGAACCCATGGGACAGGGGAGGGAAACACCATATATTTT
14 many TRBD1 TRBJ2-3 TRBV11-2 CASRSGTGADTQYF TGTGCCAGCAGGTCCGGGACAGGGGCAGATACGCAGTATTTT
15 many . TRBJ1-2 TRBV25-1 CASSGPGFGSYGYTF TGTGCCAGCAGTGGACCTGGGTTCGGCAGCTATGGCTACACCTTC
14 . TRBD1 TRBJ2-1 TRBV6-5 CASSYSDRGNEQFF TGTGCCAGCAGTTACTCCGACAGGGGCAATGAGCAGTTCTTC
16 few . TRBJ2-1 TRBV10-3 CAIRRSGGPSYNEQFF TGTGCCATCAGGAGGTCCGGGGGGCCCTCCTACAATGAGCAGTTCTTC
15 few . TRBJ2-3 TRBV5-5 CASSLFSGSTDTQYF TGTGCCAGCAGCTTGTTCAGCGGTAGCACAGATACGCAGTATTTT
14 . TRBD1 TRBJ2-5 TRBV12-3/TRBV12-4 CASSGTGGAETQYF TGTGCCAGCAGCGGGACAGGGGGTGCCGAGACCCAGTACTTC
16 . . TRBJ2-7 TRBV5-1 CASSLYGQPMSREQYF TGCGCCAGCAGCTTGTACGGGCAGCCGATGTCGCGGGAGCAGTACTTC
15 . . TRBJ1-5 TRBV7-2 CASSLNQGPNQPQHF TGTGCCAGCAGCTTAAACCAGGGGCCGAATCAGCCCCAGCATTTT
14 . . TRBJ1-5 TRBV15 CATSRDWSNQPQHF TGTGCCACCAGCAGAGATTGGAGCAATCAGCCCCAGCATTTT
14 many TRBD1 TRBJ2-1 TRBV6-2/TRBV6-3 CASTWTGGNYEQFF TGTGCCAGCACATGGACAGGGGGCAACTATGAGCAGTTCTTC
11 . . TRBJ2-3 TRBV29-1 CSVDKADTQYF TGCAGCGTTGATAAGGCAGATACGCAGTATTTT
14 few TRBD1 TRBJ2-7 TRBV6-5 CASSKDRVNPEQYF TGTGCCAGCAGTAAGGACAGGGTTAATCCCGAGCAGTACTTC
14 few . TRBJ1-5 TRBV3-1 CASSRGSSNQPQHF TGTGCCAGCAGCCGGGGTTCGAGCAATCAGCCCCAGCATTTT
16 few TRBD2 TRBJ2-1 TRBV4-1 CASTPPGTSRYNEQFF TGCGCCAGCACTCCCCCTGGGACTAGCAGATACAATGAGCAGTTCTTC
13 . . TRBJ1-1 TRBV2 CANRPPSDTEAFF TGTGCCAACCGACCCCCATCGGACACTGAAGCTTTCTTT
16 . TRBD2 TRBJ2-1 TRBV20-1 CSASRTGTSGRRPLFF TGCAGTGCTAGCCGCACCGGGACTAGCGGGAGGAGGCCATTGTTCTTC
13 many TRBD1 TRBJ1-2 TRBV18 CASSDREDYGYTF TGTGCCAGCTCTGACAGGGAGGACTATGGCTACACCTTC
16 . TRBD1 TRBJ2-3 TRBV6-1 CASGQFRDSRGDTQYF TGTGCCAGCGGACAATTCCGGGACAGCCGGGGAGATACGCAGTATTTT
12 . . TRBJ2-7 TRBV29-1 CSVSQGEYEQYF TGCAGCGTCTCCCAGGGCGAATACGAGCAGTACTTC
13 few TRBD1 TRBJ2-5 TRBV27 CASRGQNQETQYF TGTGCCAGCAGGGGACAGAACCAAGAGACCCAGTACTTC
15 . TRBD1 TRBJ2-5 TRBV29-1 CSVGPRQGRGETQYF TGCAGCGTCGGCCCCCGACAGGGCAGGGGAGAGACCCAGTACTTC
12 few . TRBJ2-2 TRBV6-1 CASRDRTGELFF TGTGCCAGCAGGGACCGCACCGGGGAGCTGTTTTTT
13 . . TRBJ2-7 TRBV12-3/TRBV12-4 CASSTRVSYEQYF TGTGCCAGCAGCACACGAGTCTCCTACGAGCAGTACTTC
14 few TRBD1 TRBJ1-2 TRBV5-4 CASSLDRGSPVYTF TGTGCCAGCAGCTTGGACAGGGGGTCCCCGGTCTACACCTTC
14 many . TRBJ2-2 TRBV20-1 CSARAVRVAGELFF TGCAGTGCTAGAGCGGTCAGGGTAGCCGGGGAGCTGTTTTTT
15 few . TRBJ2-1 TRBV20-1 CSARDSARSYNEQFF TGCAGTGCTAGGGATTCAGCTCGATCCTACAATGAGCAGTTCTTC
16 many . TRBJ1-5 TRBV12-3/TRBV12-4 CASSLGGGGSNQPQHF TGTGCCAGCAGTTTAGGGGGGGGCGGTAGCAATCAGCCCCAGCATTTT
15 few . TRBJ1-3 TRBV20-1 CSARDPTVSGNTIYF TGCAGTGCTAGAGATCCTACTGTGTCTGGAAACACCATATATTTT
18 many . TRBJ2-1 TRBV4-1 CASSQEGVGVGSYNEQFF TGCGCCAGCAGCCAAGAGGGGGTTGGCGTCGGCTCCTACAATGAGCAGTTCTTC
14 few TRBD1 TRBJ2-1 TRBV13 CASSFETGFNEQFF TGTGCCAGCAGCTTTGAGACAGGGTTCAATGAGCAGTTCTTC
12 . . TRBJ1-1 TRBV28 CASSSSPREAFF TGTGCCAGCAGTTCTTCCCCACGGGAGGCTTTCTTT
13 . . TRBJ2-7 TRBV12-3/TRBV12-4 CASSFDASYEQYF TGTGCCAGCAGTTTTGATGCCAGCTACGAGCAGTACTTC
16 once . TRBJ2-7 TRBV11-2 CASSLYLDSSGDEQYF TGTGCCAGCAGCTTATACTTAGACTCCTCGGGAGACGAGCAGTACTTC
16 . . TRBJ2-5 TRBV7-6 CASSLAPGIREETQYF TGTGCCAGCAGCTTAGCGCCCGGGATTCGGGAAGAGACCCAGTACTTC
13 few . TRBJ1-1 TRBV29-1 CSVERQLNTEAFF TGCAGCGTTGAAAGGCAGCTGAACACTGAAGCTTTCTTT